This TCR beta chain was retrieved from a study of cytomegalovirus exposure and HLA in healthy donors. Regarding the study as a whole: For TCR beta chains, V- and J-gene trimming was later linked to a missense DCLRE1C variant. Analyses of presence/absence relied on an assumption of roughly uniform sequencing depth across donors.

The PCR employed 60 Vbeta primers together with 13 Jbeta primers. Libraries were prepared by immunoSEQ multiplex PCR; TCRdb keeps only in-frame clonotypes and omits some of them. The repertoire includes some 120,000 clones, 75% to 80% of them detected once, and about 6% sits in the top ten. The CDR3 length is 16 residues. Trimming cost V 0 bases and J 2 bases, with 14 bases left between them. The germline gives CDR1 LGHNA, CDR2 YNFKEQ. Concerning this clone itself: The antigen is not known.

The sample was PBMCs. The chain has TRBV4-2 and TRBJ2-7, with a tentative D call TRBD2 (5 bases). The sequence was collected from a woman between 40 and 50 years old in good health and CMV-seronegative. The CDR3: CASSQDPVAEAYEQYF. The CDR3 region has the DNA TGTGCCAGCAGCCAAGACCCCGTGGCGGAGGCCTACGAGCAGTACTTC.